One and the same sample provided the 3 T cell receptor beta chains below, sequenced in a study of shared clonotypes between healthy human individuals. Assay: immunoSEQ multiplex PCR; the TCRdb copy retains only in-frame clones and omits some. The sample consists of about 2.5 million clones, 80% to 95% of them appearing once. The sample consisted of naive CD4+ T cells from PBMCs. The subset denotes: CD45RA+ positively selected. These receptors came from a man in his late teens or twenties in good health. Some clones in this sample may be carry-over from other donors' samples.

The chain combines TRBV14 with TRBJ1-2, with 7 bases that match TRBD1. The CDR3 has 14 residues. Trimming at V came to 4 bases and at J to 7 bases, leaving 9 bases not matched to a gene. The germline CDR1 and CDR2 sequences are SGHDN and FVKESK. In DNA form, the CDR3 reads TGTGCCAGCAGCCTTCTAAACAGGGGCGGTGGCTACACCTTC. It is translated as CASSLLNRGGGYTF.

The chain couples TRBV28 to TRBJ2-2; unclear D gene. The CDR3 runs 12 residues. The V end was cut by 6 bases, the J end by 1 base, with 3 bases between. Germline V gene data show CDR1 as MDHEN and CDR2 as SYDVKM. The CDR3 nucleotides are TGTGCCAGCAGACAGAACACCGGGGAGCTGTTTTTT. Amino acids: CASRQNTGELFF. Full variable domain (rest looked up from reference TRBV28 and TRBJ2-2): DVKVTQSSRYLVKRTGEKVFLECVQDMDHENMFWYRQDPGLGLRLIYFSYDVKMKEKGDIPEGYSVSREKKERFSLILESASTNQTSMYLCASRQNTGELFFGEGSRLTVL.

This chain connects TRBV7-3 to TRBJ2-5, with 7 bases lining up with TRBD2. With 3 bases clipped from V and 1 base from J, the junction kept 5 bases outside the gene matches. Germline V gene sequence: CDR1 SGHTA, CDR2 FQGTGA. CDR3 length equals 15 residues. The CDR3 protein is CASSFRTGGQETQYF. The CDR3 DNA sequence: TGTGCCAGCAGCTTTCGGACGGGGGGCCAAGAGACCCAGTACTTC. The whole variable domain, filled in from reference TRBV7-3 and TRBJ2-5, reads GAGVSQTPSNKVTEKGKYVELRCDPISGHTALYWYRQSLGQGPEFLIYFQGTGAADDSGLPNDRFFAVRPEGSVSTLKIQRTERGDSAVYLCASSFRTGGQETQYFGPGTRLLVL.